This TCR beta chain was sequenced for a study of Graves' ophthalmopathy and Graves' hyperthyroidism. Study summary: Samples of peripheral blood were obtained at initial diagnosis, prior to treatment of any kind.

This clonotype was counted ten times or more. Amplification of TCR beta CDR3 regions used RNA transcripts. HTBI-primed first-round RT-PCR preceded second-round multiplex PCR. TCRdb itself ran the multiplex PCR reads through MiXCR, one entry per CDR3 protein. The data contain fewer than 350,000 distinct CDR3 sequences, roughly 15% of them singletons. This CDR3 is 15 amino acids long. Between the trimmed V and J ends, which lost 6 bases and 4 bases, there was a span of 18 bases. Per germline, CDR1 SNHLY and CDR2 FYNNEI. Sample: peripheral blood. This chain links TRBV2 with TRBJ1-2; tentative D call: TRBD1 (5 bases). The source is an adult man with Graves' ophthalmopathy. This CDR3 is CASRPGRIFSYGYTF. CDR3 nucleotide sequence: TGTGCCAGCAGGCCGGGACGGATTTTCAGCTATGGCTACACCTTC.